The next 7 T cell receptor beta chains were all read from a single sample in a study of T cells in Graves' hyperthyroidism and ophthalmopathy. The CDR3 regions of TCR beta were amplified from RNA transcripts. The HTBI primer set was used in a first-round RT-PCR of the TCR CDR3. TCRdb itself ran the multiplex PCR reads through MiXCR, one entry per CDR3 protein. Among approximately 400,000 distinct CDR3 sequences, around 25% were seen once, and the ten largest hold about 73%. Source material: blood. The receptor set was obtained from a man aged 50 or older with Graves' hyperthyroidism.

V and J are TRBV11-2 and TRBJ2-5; D is perhaps TRBD1 (6 bases). Germline CDR1 reads SGHAT; CDR2 reads FQNNGV. The CDR3 has 13 amino acids. The ends were cut back, 6 bases at V and 9 bases at J, with 17 bases in the middle. CDR3 sequence reads: CASSYNRVRAQYF. The CDR3, as DNA: TGTGCCAGCAGTTATAACAGGGTCAGGGCCCAGTACTTC.

This chain joins TRBV7-9 and TRBJ1-5; possibly TRBD1 for D (6 bases). Germline loops: CDR1 SEHNR, CDR2 FQNEAQ (reference sequence). The CDR3 is 15 residues long. V gave up 5 bases and J gave up 0 bases, with 11 bases separating them. The CDR3: CASSPGRGSNQPQHF. DNA for the CDR3: TGTGCCAGCAGCCCGGGCAGGGGTAGCAATCAGCCCCAGCATTTT.

The chain couples TRBV10-2 to TRBJ1-2, with 7 nucleotides matching TRBD1. V dropped 3 bases and J dropped 6; count of bases not matched to a gene: 4. The CDR3 totals 13 residues. Germline-derived CDR1 and CDR2 are WSHSY and SAAADI. The CDR3 DNA reads TGCGCCAGCAGTGAAACAGGGGCGGATGGCTACACCTTC. It codes for CASSETGADGYTF.

This clonotype was counted only a few times. The J gene is TRBJ2-1, the V gene TRBV7-3; D uncertain. CDR1 is SGHTA, CDR2 FQGTGA, per germline. The CDR3 loop spans 16 amino acids. The V end lost 5 bases, the J end lost 6 bases, and 20 bases lay between the germline ends. CDR3 sequence (DNA): TGTGCCAGCAGCCCTTGGGTCGCATCCTCGGGCAATGAGCAGTTCTTC. Translated, it gives CASSPWVASSGNEQFF.

This clonotype was seen a few times. The genes are TRBV19 and TRBJ2-1; D unresolved. The length of the CDR3 is 13 residues. V was cut by 5 bases and J by 4 bases, with 9 bases left in between. Germline assignment: CDR1 LNHDA and CDR2 SQIVND (reference sequence). The CDR3: CASSVGAYNEQFF. The CDR3 DNA follows: TGTGCCAGTAGTGTCGGCGCATACAATGAGCAGTTCTTC.

This chain uses TRBV20-1 with TRBJ2-3; D perhaps matches TRBD2 (6 bases). The CDR3 sequence is 11 residues long. Per germline, CDR1 DFQATT and CDR2 SNEGSKA (reference sequence). The V gene lost 4 bases and the J gene lost 7 bases, with 9 bases spanning the gap. Here the CDR3 reads CSAKDYHTQYF. In DNA, the CDR3 is TGCAGTGCTAAGGACTATCATACGCAGTATTTT.

This clonotype was detected a few times. The chain employs TRBV27 and TRBJ2-3; 14 bases are shared with TRBD2. J was trimmed by 3 bases and V by 0 bases; bases with no gene match: 11. CDR3 length equals 20 residues. Germline-derived CDR1 and CDR2 are MNHEY and SMNVEV (reference sequence). The CDR3 DNA reads TGTGCCAGCAGTTTATCGAGAACCGGGACTAGCGGGAGTTCGACAGATACGCAGTATTTT. It encodes CASSLSRTGTSGSSTDTQYF.